The 25 T cell receptor beta chains presented below share a single source sample, sequenced in a study of blood T cell repertoires in COVID-19. Only in-frame clones appear in the TCRdb table, and some are missing; sequencing was by immunoSEQ multiplex PCR. The sample contains roughly 120,000 clones, about 82% of which appear only once. The sample taken for sequencing was peripheral blood. Every receptor here comes from a human donor in a cohort sampled during active COVID-19.

The chain uses TRBV4-1 and TRBJ2-6, with no clear D. Germline CDR1 is MGHRA and CDR2 is YSYEKL. CDR3 length: 17 residues. Trimming stripped 2 bases from V and 0 bases from J, with 11 bases between. The CDR3 region is CASSQRMAVSGANVLTF. Here the CDR3 DNA reads TGCGCCAGCAGCCAAAGAATGGCAGTCTCTGGGGCCAACGTCCTGACTTTC.

The chain employs TRBV2 and TRBJ2-3; TRBD1 agrees at 7 bases. The CDR3 runs 14 residues. V shed 4 bases and J 5 bases; nucleotides not matched to a gene: 6. Germline V gives CDR1 SNHLY, CDR2 FYNNEI. As DNA, the CDR3 is TGTGCCAGCAGTGTGAGGGGGCAGAAAGATACGCAGTATTTT. Its translation is CASSVRGQKDTQYF.

The chain carries TRBV14 and TRBJ2-3, with D tentatively TRBD2 (6 bases). Germline assignment: CDR1 SGHDN and CDR2 FVKESK. The V end was cut by 4 bases, the J end by 2 bases, with 13 bases between. The CDR3 totals 15 residues. The CDR3 nucleotides are TGTGCCAGCAGCCCCCTAGCGCAATACACAGATACGCAGTATTTT. This sequence encodes CASSPLAQYTDTQYF.

V usage is TRBV19 and J usage is TRBJ2-3; TRBD2 matches 9 bases. CDR1 is LNHDA, CDR2 SQIVND, per germline (reference sequence). The CDR3 is 13 residues long. With V trimmed by 7 bases and J by 10 bases, 9 bases remained unmatched. The CDR3 coding sequence is TGTGCCAGTACCTCGGTAATAGCGGGAGCGCAGTATTTT. This encodes CASTSVIAGAQYF.

This clone has only a few counts. The J gene is TRBJ1-1, the V gene TRBV30, with 7 bases lining up with TRBD1. Germline V lookup: CDR1 GTSNPN, CDR2 SVGIG (reference sequence). Losses at the gene ends were 3 bases for V and 5 bases for J; bases not matched to a gene: 6. This CDR3 has 13 residues. The DNA for the CDR3 is TGTGCCTGGAGAAGACAGGGACTTACTGAAGCTTTCTTT. Translating it yields CAWRRQGLTEAFF.

The chain employs TRBV2 and TRBJ2-5; 7 bases line up with TRBD1. Trimming removed 4 bases from V and 4 bases from J; junction bases left unmatched: 12. The germline CDR1 and CDR2 sequences are SNHLY and FYNNEI. The CDR3 contains 16 residues. This CDR3 reads CASSVLAGGIGETQYF. In DNA form, the CDR3 reads TGTGCCAGCAGTGTCCTAGCAGGGGGTATTGGAGAGACCCAGTACTTC.

This chain uses TRBV27 with TRBJ2-7; D is undetermined. This CDR3 is 14 amino acids long. Deletions cut 5 bases from V and 5 bases from J, with 16 bases between. Germline CDR1 MNHEY, CDR2 SMNVEV (reference sequence). CDR3 sequence reads: CASSPITQFHEQYF. The DNA of the CDR3 is TGTGCCAGCAGTCCGATTACACAGTTCCACGAGCAGTACTTC.

This chain joins TRBV4-3 and TRBJ1-2; 10 nucleotides line up with TRBD1. The germline V gene encodes CDR1 LGHNA and CDR2 YSLEER. The CDR3 totals 14 residues. The junction had 5 bases not matched to a gene; V was cut back by 4 bases and J by 6 bases. This chain's CDR3 is CASSRRQGADGYTF. The CDR3 nucleotides read TGCGCCAGCAGCCGTCGACAGGGGGCGGATGGCTACACCTTC.

The rearrangement joins TRBV12-3 or TRBV12-4 to TRBJ2-7, with D uncertain. Trimming removed 4 bases from V and 3 bases from J, with 10 bases in between. This CDR3 has 13 residues. The CDR3 DNA follows: TGTGCCAGCAGTTACAAAACCCACTACGAGCAGTACTTC. It is translated as CASSYKTHYEQYF.

This clone was counted between two and nine times. The chain recombines TRBV5-4 with TRBJ2-1; 7 nucleotides align to TRBD1. The trim removed 4 bases at V and 5 bases at J, leaving 9 bases unmatched. The CDR3 is 15 residues long. Looked up from germline, CDR1 is SGHNT and CDR2 is YYREEE (reference sequence). CDR3 sequence: CASSLQGDRNNEQFF. The CDR3 coding sequence is TGTGCCAGCAGCCTTCAGGGGGATAGAAACAATGAGCAGTTCTTC.

The genes are TRBV28 and TRBJ1-4, with TRBD1 identical over 7 bases. The CDR3 spans 17 residues. Unmatched junction bases numbered 16, after V lost 8 bases and J lost 4 bases. The V gene's germline CDR1 is MDHEN and CDR2 SYDVKM. CDR3: CASAPGAGGRVNEKLFF. CDR3 DNA sequence: TGTGCCAGCGCCCCCGGGGCAGGGGGTCGAGTTAATGAAAAACTGTTTTTT.

V gene TRBV10-3 combines with J gene TRBJ2-7; 9 bases are shared with TRBD1. The CDR3 loop spans 13 amino acids. The trim removed 7 bases at V and 3 bases at J, leaving 4 bases unmatched. CDR1 and CDR2 (germline): ENHRY, SYGVKD. DNA of the CDR3: TGTGCCATCAAAGGACAGGGGAACTACGAGCAGTACTTC. This translates into CAIKGQGNYEQYF.

V and J are TRBV1 and TRBJ2-1; the D segment call TRBD2 is taken from the table without a DNA check. TRBV1 is a known pseudogene. The CDR3 contains 14 residues. Written as DNA, the CDR3 is TGCACCAGCAGCCAATCGAGTGACTACAATGAGCAGTTCTTC. It codes for CTSSQSSDYNEQFF.

V and J are TRBV5-1 and TRBJ2-3, with 16 positions matching TRBD2. Germline loops: CDR1 SGHRS, CDR2 YFSETQ. V was clipped by 1 base and J by 2 bases; unmatched bases: 4. The CDR3 covers 18 residues. CDR3 bases: TGCGCCAGCAGCTTGAAGGGACTAGCGGGAGGGCACACAGATACGCAGTATTTT. As protein: CASSLKGLAGGHTDTQYF.

The genes are TRBV4-3 and TRBJ2-7; D possibly corresponds to TRBD1 (6 bases). The CDR3 runs 13 residues. Germline V gives CDR1 LGHNA, CDR2 YSLEER. V was pared by 4 bases and J by 3 bases, with 10 bases between. CDR3 amino acids: CASSLGQNYEQYF. The CDR3 region has the DNA TGCGCCAGCAGCCTAGGACAGAACTACGAGCAGTACTTC.

This clone was counted a single time. V usage is TRBV7-2 and J usage is TRBJ1-3; possibly TRBD1 for D (6 bases). Germline-derived CDR1 and CDR2 are SGHTA and FQGNSA. V gave up 5 bases and J gave up 7 bases, with 18 bases separating them. The CDR3 spans 15 residues. For the CDR3, the DNA is TGTGCCAGCAGCCGCAGCGAGGGACAACGGAACACCATATATTTT. Protein sequence: CASSRSEGQRNTIYF.

In the case of this clone: At the DNA level, this CDR3 is encoded by other sequences in the same sample as well. The chain carries TRBV9 and TRBJ1-5; TRBD1 aligns across 7 bases. The ends lost 0 bases at V and 4 bases at J; junction bases unmatched: 1. The CDR3 is made up of 14 amino acids. Germline-derived CDR1 and CDR2 are SGDLS and YYNGEE. The CDR3 region is CASSVGTGNQPQHF. The CDR3 DNA sequence: TGTGCCAGCAGCGTAGGGACAGGAAATCAGCCCCAGCATTTT.

The rearrangement links TRBV5-5 to TRBJ2-5; the D gene is possibly TRBD1 (5 bases). CDR1 is SGHKS, CDR2 YYEKEE, per germline (reference sequence). V shed 0 bases and J shed 2 bases, with 11 bases lying between them. The CDR3 extends over 15 amino acids. CDR3: CASSLVAGQQETQYF. DNA for the CDR3: TGTGCCAGCAGCTTGGTGGCAGGGCAACAAGAGACCCAGTACTTC.

The chain couples TRBV7-8 to TRBJ2-1, with D tentatively TRBD1 (6 bases). Trimming shortened V by 11 bases and J by 7 bases, and 21 bases separated the two germline ends. CDR1 and CDR2 (germline): SGHVS, FQNEAQ. CDR3 length equals 14 residues. The CDR3 DNA follows: TGTGCCGGGACCGGGACCACCGACAGGAATGAGCAGTTCTTC. It translates to CAGTGTTDRNEQFF.

The CDR3 here is CASSLGQLDTQYF. DNA of the CDR3: TGTGCCAGCAGCCTGGGACAGTTGGATACGCAGTATTTT. The gene calls are TRBV11-3 and TRBJ2-3; 7 positions match TRBD1. V lost 5 bases to trimming and J lost 6 bases; unmatched junction nucleotides: 5. Germline values: CDR1 SGHNT, CDR2 YENEEA. The CDR3 is 13 amino acids.

This clone was counted only a few times. The rearrangement uses TRBV21-1 and TRBJ2-7; the table's TRBD1 call for D was not verified on the DNA. TRBV21-1 is recorded as a pseudogene. The length of the CDR3 is 15 residues. CDR3 sequence reads: CASSQNPVLAYEQYF. CDR3 coding DNA: TGTGCCAGCAGCCAGAACCCAGTTCTCGCTTACGAGCAGTACTTC.

This sequence joins TRBV9 and TRBJ2-3; the D gene is possibly TRBD2 (7 bases). The CDR3 has 16 residues. V dropped 0 bases and J dropped 0 bases, with 11 bases sitting between them. Germline assignment: CDR1 SGDLS and CDR2 YYNGEE. This chain's CDR3 is CASSVDWGGSTDTQYF. For the CDR3, the DNA is TGTGCCAGCAGCGTAGATTGGGGGGGCAGCACAGATACGCAGTATTTT.

The genes are TRBV9 and TRBJ2-1; TRBD2 matches 7 bases. CDR1 SGDLS and CDR2 YYNGEE come from the germline V gene. Germline trimming cut 4 bases from V and 10 bases from J; bases unmatched to any gene: 11. The CDR3 length is 14 residues. The CDR3, as DNA: TGTGCCAGCAGCCCCAGCCCTCAAGCGGGAGAGCAGTTCTTC. Translation gives CASSPSPQAGEQFF.

The chain recombines TRBV5-4 with TRBJ1-5; 8 nucleotides align to TRBD1. Germline V gene lookup returns CDR1 SGHNT and CDR2 YYREEE (reference sequence). The trim removed 4 bases at V and 4 bases at J, leaving 13 bases unmatched. CDR3 size: 17 residues. The CDR3 here is CASSPRPGTGANQPQHF. For the CDR3, the DNA is TGTGCCAGCAGCCCCCGGCCCGGGACAGGAGCTAATCAGCCCCAGCATTTT.

The chain is built from TRBV9 and TRBJ2-1; TRBD1 matches at 7 bases. J gave up 1 base and V 4 bases, and 5 bases lay outside the gene matches. This CDR3 is 15 amino acids long. Germline V CDR1 and CDR2: SGDLS, YYNGEE. This CDR3 is CASSPGTASYNEQFF. In DNA form, the CDR3 reads TGTGCCAGCAGCCCCGGGACAGCTTCCTACAATGAGCAGTTCTTC.